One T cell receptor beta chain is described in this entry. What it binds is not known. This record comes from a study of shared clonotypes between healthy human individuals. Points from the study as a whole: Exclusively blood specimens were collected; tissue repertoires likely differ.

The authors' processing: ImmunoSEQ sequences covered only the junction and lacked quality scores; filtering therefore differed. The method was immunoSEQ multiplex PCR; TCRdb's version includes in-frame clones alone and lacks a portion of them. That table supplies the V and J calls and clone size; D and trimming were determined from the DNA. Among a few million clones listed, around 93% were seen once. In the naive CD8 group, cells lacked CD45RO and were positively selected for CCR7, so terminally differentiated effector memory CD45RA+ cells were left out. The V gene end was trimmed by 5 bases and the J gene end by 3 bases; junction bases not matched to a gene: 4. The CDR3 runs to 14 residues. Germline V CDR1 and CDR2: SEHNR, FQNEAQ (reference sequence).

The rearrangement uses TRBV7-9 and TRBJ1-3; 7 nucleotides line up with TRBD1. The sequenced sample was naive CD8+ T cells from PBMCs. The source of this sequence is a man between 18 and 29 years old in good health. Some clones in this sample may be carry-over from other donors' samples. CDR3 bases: TGTGCCAGCAGCCCCTGGACAGGTGGAAACACCATATATTTT. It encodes CASSPWTGGNTIYF.